This record concerns one TCR beta chain sequence. This sample is drawn from a study of T cell changes during pregnancy in multiple sclerosis. The data were produced by immunoSEQ multiplex PCR, yet TCRdb's version contains in-frame clones alone and is incomplete. This table holds tens of thousands of clones, 88% found once. The source material was CD4+ T cells from peripheral blood mononuclear cells, sampled in the first trimester of pregnancy. The sequence was collected from a female donor with multiple sclerosis, enrolled in a pregnancy study.

CDR3 bases: TGCGCCAGCAGCCGCGACATCGGGGAGCTGTTTTTT. This encodes CASSRDIGELFF. The rearrangement uses TRBV5-1 and TRBJ2-2; D unclear. The CDR3 covers 12 residues. The germline V and J ends were trimmed by 4 bases and 7 bases, with 8 bases remaining between them. The germline gives CDR1 SGHRS, CDR2 YFSETQ.